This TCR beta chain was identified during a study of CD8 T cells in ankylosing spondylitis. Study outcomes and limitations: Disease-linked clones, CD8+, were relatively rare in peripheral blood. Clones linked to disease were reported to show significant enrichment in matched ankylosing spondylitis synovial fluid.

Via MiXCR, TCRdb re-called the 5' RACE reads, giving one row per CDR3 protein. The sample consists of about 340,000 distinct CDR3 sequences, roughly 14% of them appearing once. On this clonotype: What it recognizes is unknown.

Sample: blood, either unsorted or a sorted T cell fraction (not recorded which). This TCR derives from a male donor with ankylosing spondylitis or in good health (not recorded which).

The CDR3 loop reads CASSSLAVSTDTQYF. CDR3 coding DNA: TGCGCCAGCAGCTCCTTAGCGGTTAGCACAGATACGCAGTATTTT. The rearrangement links TRBV5-1 to TRBJ2-3; D is perhaps TRBD2 (6 bases). Per germline, CDR1 SGHRS and CDR2 YFSETQ. The CDR3 spans 15 residues. Trimming took 3 bases from V and 0 from J, leaving 11 bases between them.